The 2 T cell receptor beta chains in this list originate from one sample, sequenced in a study of early T cells in non-severe SARS-CoV-2 infection. In TCRdb, the 5' RACE reads were re-called with MiXCR into one record per CDR3 protein. This sample has fewer than 65,000 distinct CDR3 sequences, with 7.5% to 9% found just once. Sequences were derived from whole blood, sampled at baseline. The receptor source for this set is an adult who was a healthcare worker with PCR-confirmed SARS-CoV-2 infection or an uninfected control (not recorded which).

In nucleotides, the CDR3 is TGCGCCAGCAGCCCCCGGGAGGATCAAGACTACAATGAGCAGTTCTTC. Its translation is CASSPREDQDYNEQFF. The chain joins TRBV5-1 to TRBJ2-1; 7 nucleotides line up with TRBD2. The CDR3 is 16 amino acids. Germline values: CDR1 SGHRS, CDR2 YFSETQ. Trimming cost V 4 bases and J 3 bases; bases outside gene matches: 10. Full variable domain (rest looked up from reference TRBV5-1 and TRBJ2-1): KAGVTQTPRYLIKTRGQQVTLSCSPISGHRSVSWYQQTPGQGLQFLFEYFSETQRNKGNFPGRFSGRQFSNSRSEMNVSTLELGDSALYLCASSPREDQDYNEQFFGPGTRLTVL.

This clonotype was detected ten times or more. The V gene is TRBV6-6, the J gene TRBJ2-7, with D maybe TRBD2 (5 bases). The CDR3 is 15 amino acids. V lost 0 bases to trimming and J lost 5 bases, with 14 bases between them. Germline CDR1 is MNHNY and CDR2 is SVGAGI (reference sequence). Written as DNA, the CDR3 is TGTGCCAGCAGTTACTCTTTGAAGACTAACGACGAGCAGTACTTC. Translated, it gives CASSYSLKTNDEQYF.